A selection of T cell receptor beta chains follows, all from one sample in a study of response to subunit inactivated influenza vaccine. TCRdb independently ran MiXCR on the RT-PCR reads; one entry per CDR3 protein. The top ten hold around 1.8% of the sample, which has about 520,000 distinct CDR3 sequences, about 25% seen once. This sample comprised CD4+ T cells sorted from PBMCs, obtained roughly 5 days after vaccination. The source of these receptors is a man aged 45-65 years who received an inactivated influenza vaccine. Both conserved end residues are part of each CDR3. Each record gives: J gene, clone size, D gene, V gene, CDR3 DNA, CDR3 protein. D genes are given only for firm matches. For some rows the clone size is stated as once, few or many, or as a class when expanded; others skip it.

TRBJ2-1	NA	TRBD1	TRBV10-3	TGTGCCATCAGTGGACAGGGGGACAATGAGCAGTTCTTC	CAISGQGDNEQFF
TRBJ1-5	NA	NA	TRBV28	TGTGCCAGCAGTTTACCCGCACAGGGATCCCATCAGCCCCAGCATTTT	CASSLPAQGSHQPQHF
TRBJ1-4	NA	NA	TRBV4-3	TGCGCCAGCAGCCAAGTGTATTTGGATGAAAAACTGTTTTTT	CASSQVYLDEKLFF
TRBJ2-2	few	NA	TRBV7-2	TGTGCCAGCAGCCGATCCGGGACTCAGAACACCGGGGAGCTGTTTTTT	CASSRSGTQNTGELFF
TRBJ2-7	NA	NA	TRBV25-1	TGTGCCAGCAGTGGACTCCTGGGGCAGTACTTC	CASSGLLGQYF
TRBJ2-3	few	NA	TRBV6-2/TRBV6-3	TGTGCCAGCACCACGACAGGCATCGGGCAGTATTTT	CASTTTGIGQYF
TRBJ2-3	few	TRBD2	TRBV12-3/TRBV12-4	TGTGCCAGCAGTTTAGATGTGCGGGGGAGCACAGATACGCAGTATTTT	CASSLDVRGSTDTQYF
TRBJ1-2	NA	TRBD1	TRBV5-5	TGTGCCAGCAGCTTACCGGGACAGGGACACTACACCTTC	CASSLPGQGHYTF
TRBJ2-7	few	TRBD2	TRBV7-2	TGTGCCAGCAGCTTATGGGCTAGCGGGGGGTCCTGGGAGCAGTACTTC	CASSLWASGGSWEQYF
TRBJ2-3	NA	NA	TRBV5-1	TGCGCCAGCAGCGGAGGGGGGAGAGATACGCAGTATTTT	CASSGGGRDTQYF
TRBJ1-4	NA	NA	TRBV4-1	TGCGCCAGCAGCCAAGGGCGGCGTGAAAAACTGTTTTTT	CASSQGRREKLFF
TRBJ1-2	few	NA	TRBV7-9	TGTGCCAGCACCCAGGAGGCCATCTCCCGAGGCTACACCTTC	CASTQEAISRGYTF
TRBJ1-4	few	NA	TRBV5-1	TGCGCCAGCAGCTTGGCCAAGGAGAATGAAAAACTGTTTTTT	CASSLAKENEKLFF
TRBJ2-1	once	TRBD2	TRBV4-3	TGCGCCAGCAGCCAAGAATACGGCGGGGGGGCCGGTGGCGGGCTGTTCTTC	CASSQEYGGGAGGGLFF
TRBJ2-3	few	NA	TRBV5-1	TGCGCCAGCAGCTTGTGGTTACGGGGTTCAGATACGCAGTATTTT	CASSLWLRGSDTQYF
TRBJ2-5	few	TRBD1	TRBV20-1	TGCAGTGCTAGAGATAGAATCCGAACAGGGGGGGAGACCCAGTACTTC	CSARDRIRTGGETQYF
TRBJ2-1	NA	TRBD2	TRBV20-1	TGCAGCAGCGGGAGGGCCGTCTATGAGCAGTTCTTC	CSSGRAVYEQFF
TRBJ2-7	NA	NA	TRBV4-1	TGCGCCAGCAGCCAAGAAGCCGTGTACGAGCAGTACTTC	CASSQEAVYEQYF
TRBJ2-3	NA	TRBD2	TRBV15	TGTGCCACCAGCTGGACTAGCGGGGTCGATACGCAGTATTTT	CATSWTSGVDTQYF
TRBJ2-3	few	NA	TRBV7-2	TGTGCCAGCAGCTCGGGACCTGCCACAGATACGCAGTATTTT	CASSSGPATDTQYF
TRBJ2-1	NA	NA	TRBV28	TGTGCCAGCCAAGAAACAGTCTACAATGAGCAGTTCTTC	CASQETVYNEQFF
TRBJ2-5	few	NA	TRBV6-6	TGTGCCAGCAGTTATCTAACTAAAGAGACCCAGTACTTC	CASSYLTKETQYF
TRBJ1-2	few	TRBD1	TRBV2	TGTGCCAGCAGTAAAACAGGGGGCGGAGGCTACACCTTC	CASSKTGGGGYTF
TRBJ2-5	many	TRBD1	TRBV7-2	TGTGCCAGCAGCACCCAACAGGGGGCGCATGAGACCCAGTACTTC	CASSTQQGAHETQYF
TRBJ2-5	NA	TRBD2	TRBV6-2/TRBV6-3	TGTGCCAGCAGTTACGGGACTAGCGGGTCGCTCACCCAGTACTTC	CASSYGTSGSLTQYF
TRBJ2-2	NA	TRBD1	TRBV9	TGTGCCAGCAGCGCAACGGGACAGGAGAGTTCCGGGGAGCTGTTTTTT	CASSATGQESSGELFF
TRBJ2-7	NA	NA	TRBV18	TGTGCCAGCTCACCTAGAGTTCCGGGAAACACCTACGAGCAGTACTTC	CASSPRVPGNTYEQYF
TRBJ2-1	NA	NA	TRBV10-1	TGCGCCAGCAAGGGGTCCCAGGGAAGCGACTACAATGAGCAGTTCTTC	CASKGSQGSDYNEQFF
TRBJ1-2	NA	NA	TRBV20-1	TGCAGTGCTATCCATGACGGCTATGGCTACACCTTC	CSAIHDGYGYTF
TRBJ2-2	NA	NA	TRBV5-5	TGTGCCAGCAGTTTCTCAGGGAGTTCAACCACCGGGGAGCTGTTTTTT	CASSFSGSSTTGELFF
TRBJ2-5	NA	NA	TRBV4-2	TGTGCCAGCAGCCAAGATGCCGAGGGACCAAGGGAGACCCAGTACTTC	CASSQDAEGPRETQYF
TRBJ1-1	few	NA	TRBV7-2	TGTGCCAGCAGCTCCTATAGGGGATCTCCTGAAGCTTTCTTT	CASSSYRGSPEAFF
TRBJ2-6	NA	NA	TRBV20-1	TGCAGTGCTAGAGTCAGGGTAGAAACTGGGGCCAACGTCCTGACTTTC	CSARVRVETGANVLTF
TRBJ2-7	few	NA	TRBV25-1	TGTGCCAGCAGTGAACTCCTCCGGGGAGTCTCCTACGAGCAGTACTTC	CASSELLRGVSYEQYF
TRBJ2-2	few	NA	TRBV30	TGTGCCTGGAGTACCTTGGACGATAGGGGCGGGGAGCTGTTTTTT	CAWSTLDDRGGELFF
TRBJ1-1	NA	NA	TRBV5-1	TGCGCCAGCAGCAGAACGACAGCAATGAACACTGAAGCTTTCTTT	CASSRTTAMNTEAFF
TRBJ2-3	NA	NA	TRBV11-2	TGTGCCAGCAGGAGACCCGGTACTAGCACAGATACGCAGTATTTT	CASRRPGTSTDTQYF
TRBJ1-2	many	NA	TRBV21-1	TGTGCCAGCAGCAAACCTACTAACAGGGGGCGACCTAACTATGGCTACACCTTC	CASSKPTNRGRPNYGYTF
TRBJ1-5	few	TRBD1	TRBV10-3	TGTGCCATCAGTGGTACAGGGGAGGGCCAGCCCCAGCATTTT	CAISGTGEGQPQHF
TRBJ2-1	many	TRBD2	TRBV20-1	TGCAGTGCTCCGACTAGCGGGAGACTGAATGAGCAGTTCTTC	CSAPTSGRLNEQFF
TRBJ2-1	NA	TRBD2	TRBV19	TGTGCCAGTAGTATAGGCGGACTAGCGGGAGGGGATGAGCAGTTCTTC	CASSIGGLAGGDEQFF
TRBJ2-6	NA	NA	TRBV18	TGTGCCAGCGGTGAGACCGTAAGCTCTGGGGCCAACGTCCTGACTTTC	CASGETVSSGANVLTF
TRBJ2-1	NA	TRBD1	TRBV7-8	TGTGCCAGCAGCCTCCCCGGGACAGTCACCCTTGGGAATGAGCAGTTCTTC	CASSLPGTVTLGNEQFF
TRBJ1-5	NA	NA	TRBV2	TGTGCCAGCAGTGAGGGGGACCGCCGGGGACCGCCCCAGCATTTT	CASSEGDRRGPPQHF
TRBJ2-7	few	TRBD1	TRBV29-1	TGCAGCGTTCGGGGACAGCGCGAGCAGTACTTC	CSVRGQREQYF
TRBJ1-5	NA	NA	TRBV20-1	TGCAGTGCCTCGGGTAATCATTATCAGCCCCAGCATTTT	CSASGNHYQPQHF
TRBJ1-4	NA	NA	TRBV20-1	TGCAGTGCTAGAGATGTACCAACTAATGAAAAACTGTTTTTT	CSARDVPTNEKLFF
TRBJ1-4	NA	TRBD1	TRBV5-1	TGCGCCAGCAGCTCGGGACAGTGGGGTAATGAAAAACTGTTTTTT	CASSSGQWGNEKLFF
TRBJ1-5	NA	NA	TRBV7-2	TGTGCCAGCAGCACTCAGATGGGGAGCAATCAGCCCCAGCATTTT	CASSTQMGSNQPQHF
TRBJ2-7	few	NA	TRBV7-9	TGTGCCAGCAGCTTGGTTTCTCGATCCTACGAGCAGTACTTC	CASSLVSRSYEQYF